Below are 7 T cell receptor beta chains sequenced from a single sample in a study of cytomegalovirus exposure and HLA in healthy donors. PCR amplification relied on 60 Vbeta primers (plus 13 Jbeta primers). Assay: immunoSEQ multiplex PCR; the TCRdb copy retains only in-frame clones and omits some. The sample yields 60,000 to 85,000 clones, roughly four fifths seen once. The sequencing input was PBMCs. The receptor source for this set is a male donor in good health and CMV-seropositive.

The rearrangement uses TRBV28 and TRBJ1-6; D is undetermined. CDR1 is MDHEN, CDR2 SYDVKM, per germline. Trimming took 5 bases from V and 4 from J, leaving 3 bases between them. The CDR3 totals 12 residues. The CDR3 reads CASSPYNSPLHF. In nucleotides, the CDR3 is TGTGCCAGCAGTCCTTATAATTCACCCCTCCACTTT. Drawing the rest from reference TRBV28 and TRBJ1-6, the complete variable domain is DVKVTQSSRYLVKRTGEKVFLECVQDMDHENMFWYRQDPGLGLRLIYFSYDVKMKEKGDIPEGYSVSREKKERFSLILESASTNQTSMYLCASSPYNSPLHFGNGTRLTVT.

This rearrangement joins TRBV7-6 to TRBJ2-2, with 9 bases fitting TRBD1. CDR3 length: 16 residues. CDR1 is SGHVS, CDR2 FNYEAQ, per germline. With V trimmed by 4 bases and J by 2 bases, 5 bases remained unmatched. The DNA for the CDR3 is TGTGCCAGCAGCTCCGGACAGGGGTTTAACACCGGGGAGCTGTTTTTT. It codes for CASSSGQGFNTGELFF.

CDR3 in amino acids: CASSPESGEQFF. CDR3 sequence (DNA): TGTGCCAGCAGCCCCGAGAGTGGTGAGCAGTTCTTC. The V and J genes are TRBV7-9 and TRBJ2-1; D is undetermined. The CDR3 is 12 amino acids. Trimming removed 5 bases from V and 9 bases from J, with 11 bases in between. Germline CDR1 and CDR2: SEHNR and FQNEAQ (reference sequence). The whole variable domain, filled in from reference TRBV7-9 and TRBJ2-1, reads DTGVSQNPRHKITKRGQNVTFRCDPISEHNRLYWYRQTLGQGPEFLTYFQNEAQLEKSRLLSDRFSAERPKGSFSTLEIQRTEQGDSAMYLCASSPESGEQFFGPGTRLTVL.

This chain connects TRBV6-1 to TRBJ1-1; D is perhaps TRBD1 (5 bases). Between the trimmed V and J ends, which lost 1 base and 6 bases, there was a span of 12 bases. Germline CDR1 reads MNHNS; CDR2 reads SASEGT. CDR3 size: 14 residues. CDR3 coding DNA: TGTGCCAGCAGTGAAGGAGTCCCGGGGGCTGAAGCTTTCTTT. The encoded protein is CASSEGVPGAEAFF.

CDR3 coding DNA: TGCGCCAGCAGCCCGGGACAGCCAGGGACCGGGGAGCTGTTTTTT. Protein: CASSPGQPGTGELFF. The V gene is TRBV5-1, the J gene TRBJ2-2; 7 nucleotides match TRBD1. Germline V lookup: CDR1 SGHRS, CDR2 YFSETQ. The CDR3 covers 15 residues. V dropped 4 bases and J dropped 5; count of bases not matched to a gene: 8.

The chain couples TRBV6-5 to TRBJ1-5; TRBD1 agrees at 7 bases. In germline, CDR1 is MNHEY, CDR2 SVGAGI. The CDR3 consists of 15 residues. V was pared by 3 bases and J by 3 bases, with 5 bases of the junction left unmatched. CDR3 in amino acids: CASSYWGQLNQPQHF. As DNA, the CDR3 is TGTGCCAGCAGTTATTGGGGACAGCTCAATCAGCCCCAGCATTTT.

The V gene is TRBV19, the J gene TRBJ1-5; D unresolved. Looked up from germline, CDR1 is LNHDA and CDR2 is SQIVND (reference sequence). V lost 5 bases, J lost 0 bases, and 11 bases lay in between. CDR3 length: 15 residues. CDR3 loop: CASSLEQTSNQPQHF. The CDR3 region has the DNA TGTGCCAGTAGTCTGGAACAGACTAGCAATCAGCCCCAGCATTTT.